This T cell receptor (beta chain) was identified in a study of T cell clonotyping in hematopoietic cell transplantation. CDR3 size: 14 residues. V was trimmed by 1 base and J by 6 bases, leaving 9 bases between them. Germline lookup yields CDR1 SGHTA and CDR2 FQGNSA. Documented time point: recipient sample about 28 days before transplant, after cytoreduction. Clones were sequenced by immunoSEQ multiplex PCR, and TCRdb holds only the in-frame ones, with some missing. The sample records 25,000 to 35,000 clones, 85% to 95% being singletons. The chain employs TRBV7-2 and TRBJ2-2; no definite D call. Sequences were derived from peripheral blood mononuclear cells, sampled before stem cell transplant. The clonotype comes from a man over 45 with acute myeloid leukemia. Some clones in this sample may be carry-over from other donors' samples. The CDR3 spells CASSLDVGSGELFF. The CDR3 region has the DNA TGTGCCAGCAGCTTAGACGTAGGGTCCGGGGAGCTGTTTTTT.